This T cell receptor beta chain appears in the sequencing data of a study of technical replicates of blood from a handful of donors. TCRdb's table, derived via immunoSEQ multiplex PCR, lists solely in-frame clones and lacks some. The top ten clones hold 0.42% of a sample with 70,000 or so clones, around 92% of them seen once. Trimming took 4 bases from V and 2 from J; bases not matched to a gene: 6. The germline CDR1 and CDR2 sequences are MGHRA and YSYEKL. CDR3 length equals 16 residues. What was sequenced was T cells isolated from PBMCs. The receptor's source is a human donor in good health. The V and J genes are TRBV4-1 and TRBJ1-3; 9 bases are shared with TRBD1. The CDR3 sequence is CASSRVGQGTGNTIYF. The CDR3 nucleotides read TGCGCCAGCAGCCGCGTAGGACAGGGGACTGGAAACACCATATATTTT.